The clone carrying this T cell receptor (beta chain) occurred a few times. No antigen is known for it. The record originates from a study of T cells after yellow fever vaccination. Background on the study: Low-cell-number fractions were prepared with SMART-Seq v4 Ultra Low Input.

Whole-study results and caveats: Peaking faster, on day 5 versus 15, the secondary response was nonetheless weaker. Within FACS-sorted repertoires, abundant clonotypes contaminating from the bulk population could be present.

Trimming cost V 2 bases and J 8 bases, with 9 bases left between them. Germline V gene sequence: CDR1 MDHEN, CDR2 SYDVKM. The CDR3 loop spans 12 amino acids. TCRdb recomputed calls from the 5' RACE reads with MiXCR, one row per CDR3 protein. This repertoire shows hundreds of thousands of distinct CDR3 sequences, approximately 18% found once; its top ten account for over 15%. The chain is built from TRBV28 and TRBJ1-2; D uncertain. The material sequenced was PBMCs, taken before the yellow fever booster vaccination. This clonotype originated in a man between 18 and 35 years old who received the YFV17D yellow fever vaccine. CDR3 loop: CASSLGPEGYTF. As DNA, the CDR3 is TGTGCCAGCAGTTTAGGGCCGGAAGGCTACACCTTC.